Sequencing of this T cell receptor (beta chain) was carried out in a study of Graves' ophthalmopathy and Graves' hyperthyroidism. RNA transcripts yielded amplified TCR beta CDR3 regions. HTBI-primed RT-PCR formed the first round, and a multiplex PCR formed the second. From the multiplex PCR reads, TCRdb called clonotypes with MiXCR, one entry per CDR3 protein. Of about 370,000 distinct CDR3 sequences in the sample, approximately 20% were seen once. Out of 7.5 to 10 ml of fresh peripheral blood, PBMCs were obtained. Many counts were recorded for this clonotype. This sequence originates from a woman aged 18-30 years with Graves' ophthalmopathy. Sequenced: peripheral blood.

The CDR3 sequence: CASSYSQIRTGMLAEAFF. The DNA for the CDR3 is TGTGCCAGCAGTTACTCTCAAATCCGGACAGGGATGTTAGCTGAAGCTTTCTTT. The V call is TRBV6-2 or TRBV6-3, the J call TRBJ1-1; 8 nucleotides match TRBD1. J lost 6 bases, V lost 0 bases, and 15 bases had no gene match. The CDR3 consists of 18 residues. CDR1 is MNHEY and CDR2 is SVGEGT in the germline V gene.